This T cell receptor (beta chain) was sequenced in a study of blood T cell repertoires in COVID-19. Across the whole study: The United States, Italy and Spain were the sources of the acute and convalescent COVID-19 samples.

Patients of the Seattle cohort, enrolled during active infection, were followed longitudinally. Sequencing used immunoSEQ multiplex PCR; TCRdb keeps in-frame clones, though not all of them. The repertoire has roughly 260,000 clones, more than 90% of them found once; the top ten carry under 3%. The sequenced sample consisted of peripheral blood. The TCR sequence derives from a person aged 18 to 30 with COVID-19, enrolled during active disease.

CDR3 sequence (DNA): TGTGCCAGCAGCTTTCAGACAGAGACCTATGGCTACACCTTC. This gives the protein CASSFQTETYGYTF. The chain recombines TRBV5-5 with TRBJ1-2; tentative D call: TRBD1 (5 bases). Germline loops: CDR1 SGHKS, CDR2 YYEKEE (reference sequence). The ends were cut back, 2 bases at V and 4 bases at J, with 12 bases in the middle. This CDR3 has 14 residues.